The clone carrying this TCR beta chain has just a few counts. This entry is derived from a study of naive and memory T cell subsets. Germline V lookup: CDR1 SEHNR, CDR2 FQNEAQ (reference sequence). The CDR3 consists of 15 residues. With 3 bases removed from V and 4 bases from J, the gap between germline ends came to 13 bases. Overnight CMV lysate stimulation of fresh PBMCs defined donor CMV status by CD4+ IFNgamma. An equimolar mix of two oligonucleotides served as the beta constant-region primer for TRBC1 and TRBC2. Ligated cDNA was amplified by four rounds of PCR with nested alpha and beta constant-region primers and SP2. TCRdb re-called the UMI-ligation and nested PCR reads with MiXCR, one entry per CDR3 protein. The sample lists 80,000 or so distinct CDR3 sequences; 9% to 9.5% were seen once.

The sample comprised naive CD8+ T cells from blood. The TCR sequence derives from a human donor in good health. V is TRBV7-9 and J is TRBJ2-1; D is possibly TRBD2 (6 bases). CDR3 amino acids: CASSFPAGPYNEQFF. The CDR3 DNA sequence: TGTGCCAGCAGCTTCCCCGCGGGACCTTACAATGAGCAGTTCTTC.